The rows below give T cell receptor beta chains drawn from one sample of a study of T cell responses to AZD1222 COVID-19 vaccine. Here immunoSEQ multiplex PCR was the method, and the copy in TCRdb shows in-frame clones only, minus some. This table holds about 82,000 clones, about 90% found once. This sample comprised peripheral blood, obtained 28 days after the second AZD1222 dose. The receptors stem from an adult who received the AZD1222 COVID-19 vaccine. Both conserved end residues are part of each CDR3.

v_call cdr3_length cdr3_aa
TRBV2 13 CASLRLSTDTQYF
TRBV5-5 18 CASSFYVRDRPSSTEAFF
TRBV6-1 15 CASSEAVWLSYEQYF
TRBV5-5 14 CASSFGQGYGEAFF
TRBV2 16 CASSERSGGYTDTQYF
TRBV7-9 13 CASSPLDGGEQYF
TRBV30 15 CAWSANWGPYNEQFF
TRBV19 13 CASSMMRNEKLFF
TRBV11-2 15 CASRLGTSDNSPLHF
TRBV11-2 16 CASSLEGWGAYNEQFF
TRBV14 16 CASSLRVGPSTDTQYF
TRBV12-3/TRBV12-4 12 CASSFVVNTIYF